A selection of T cell receptor beta chains follows, all from one sample in a study of CD8 T cells in ankylosing spondylitis. TCRdb re-called the 5' RACE reads with MiXCR, one entry per CDR3 protein. Here the sample spans some 700,000 distinct CDR3 sequences, around 20% being singletons. The material sequenced was blood, either unsorted or a sorted T cell fraction (not recorded which). All receptors derive from a male donor with ankylosing spondylitis. CDR3s include the opening cysteine and the closing phenylalanine or tryptophan. The order of the fields is V gene, J gene, clone size, CDR3 length, D gene, CDR3 protein, CDR3 DNA. The D gene is left open where the match is weak. Clone size is given for some rows only: seen once, a few or many times, or a class if the clone is expanded.

v_call: TRBV5-1
j_call: TRBJ2-2
clone_size: .
cdr3_length: 15
d_call: .
cdr3_aa: CASSLTSMDTGELFF
cdr3_nt: TGCGCCAGCAGCTTGACCTCGATGGACACCGGGGAGCTGTTTTTT

v_call: TRBV25-1
j_call: TRBJ1-2
clone_size: many
cdr3_length: 14
d_call: .
cdr3_aa: CASLSQVLRNGYTF
cdr3_nt: TGTGCCAGCTTGTCACAGGTATTGAGGAATGGCTACACCTTC

v_call: TRBV4-3
j_call: TRBJ2-2
clone_size: few
cdr3_length: 15
d_call: .
cdr3_aa: CASSQERENTGELFF
cdr3_nt: TGCGCCAGCAGCCAAGAGCGGGAGAACACCGGGGAGCTGTTTTTT

v_call: TRBV3-1
j_call: TRBJ1-1
clone_size: .
cdr3_length: 14
d_call: TRBD1
cdr3_aa: CASSERGQRTEAFF
cdr3_nt: TGTGCCAGCAGCGAGAGGGGGCAGCGCACTGAAGCTTTCTTT

v_call: TRBV4-3
j_call: TRBJ2-1
clone_size: .
cdr3_length: 16
d_call: .
cdr3_aa: CASSQDPLANYNEQFF
cdr3_nt: TGCGCCAGCAGCCAAGACCCCCTAGCGAACTACAATGAGCAGTTCTTC

v_call: TRBV3-1
j_call: TRBJ2-1
clone_size: few
cdr3_length: 14
d_call: .
cdr3_aa: CASSPYSPNNEQFF
cdr3_nt: TGTGCCAGCAGCCCGTATTCTCCCAACAATGAGCAGTTCTTC

v_call: TRBV12-3/TRBV12-4
j_call: TRBJ2-5
clone_size: .
cdr3_length: 17
d_call: TRBD1
cdr3_aa: CASSFVIEQGRGETQYF
cdr3_nt: TGTGCCAGCAGTTTCGTCATAGAACAGGGGAGAGGAGAGACCCAGTACTTC

v_call: TRBV20-1
j_call: TRBJ2-4
clone_size: .
cdr3_length: 13
d_call: .
cdr3_aa: CSASLLAKNIQYF
cdr3_nt: TGCAGTGCTAGTCTTTTAGCCAAAAACATTCAGTACTTC

v_call: TRBV7-6
j_call: TRBJ1-1
clone_size: .
cdr3_length: 16
d_call: .
cdr3_aa: CASSPMLSVGNTEAFF
cdr3_nt: TGTGCCAGCAGCCCCATGCTTTCAGTGGGCAACACTGAAGCTTTCTTT

v_call: TRBV6-4
j_call: TRBJ2-2
clone_size: many
cdr3_length: 13
d_call: .
cdr3_aa: CASSDGNTGELFF
cdr3_nt: TGTGCCAGCAGTGACGGGAACACCGGGGAGCTGTTTTTT

v_call: TRBV7-3
j_call: TRBJ2-1
clone_size: few
cdr3_length: 15
d_call: TRBD2
cdr3_aa: CASSLRGGDYNEQFF
cdr3_nt: TGTGCCAGCAGCCTACGCGGGGGGGACTACAATGAGCAGTTCTTC

v_call: TRBV6-1
j_call: TRBJ2-5
clone_size: .
cdr3_length: 13
d_call: .
cdr3_aa: CASSTPGLETQYF
cdr3_nt: TGTGCCAGCAGTACCCCGGGGTTGGAGACCCAGTACTTC

v_call: TRBV7-3
j_call: TRBJ2-1
clone_size: .
cdr3_length: 15
d_call: TRBD2
cdr3_aa: CASSPSGSSHNEQFF
cdr3_nt: TGTGCCAGCAGCCCCAGCGGGAGTTCCCACAATGAGCAGTTCTTC

v_call: TRBV12-3/TRBV12-4
j_call: TRBJ2-3
clone_size: many
cdr3_length: 15
d_call: .
cdr3_aa: CASSPAGPTSDTQYF
cdr3_nt: TGTGCCAGCAGCCCGGCAGGGCCAACATCAGATACGCAGTATTTT

v_call: TRBV20-1
j_call: TRBJ2-5
clone_size: few
cdr3_length: 14
d_call: TRBD2
cdr3_aa: CSAILLAGQETQYF
cdr3_nt: TGCAGTGCTATTCTACTAGCGGGGCAAGAGACCCAGTACTTC

v_call: TRBV7-8
j_call: TRBJ1-3
clone_size: .
cdr3_length: 16
d_call: .
cdr3_aa: CASSLRAPSSGDTIYF
cdr3_nt: TGTGCCAGCAGCTTAAGGGCCCCCAGCTCTGGAGACACCATATATTTT

v_call: TRBV11-2
j_call: TRBJ2-5
clone_size: few
cdr3_length: 14
d_call: .
cdr3_aa: CASSLDQGGETQYF
cdr3_nt: TGTGCCAGCAGCTTAGATCAGGGGGGGGAGACCCAGTACTTC

v_call: TRBV29-1
j_call: TRBJ2-3
clone_size: many
cdr3_length: 15
d_call: TRBD2
cdr3_aa: CSIHGPGGSTDTQYF
cdr3_nt: TGCAGCATCCATGGGCCGGGAGGGAGCACAGATACGCAGTATTTT

v_call: TRBV27
j_call: TRBJ2-2
clone_size: few
cdr3_length: 15
d_call: .
cdr3_aa: CASSLFDSYTGELFF
cdr3_nt: TGTGCCAGCAGTTTATTTGACAGTTACACCGGGGAGCTGTTTTTT

v_call: TRBV7-2
j_call: TRBJ2-1
clone_size: many
cdr3_length: 16
d_call: .
cdr3_aa: CASTPRDSDGGNEQFF
cdr3_nt: TGTGCCAGCACCCCTCGAGACTCCGATGGTGGCAATGAGCAGTTCTTC

v_call: TRBV5-1
j_call: TRBJ2-7
clone_size: .
cdr3_length: 14
d_call: .
cdr3_aa: CGSRFRTASYEQYF
cdr3_nt: TGCGGCAGCAGGTTCCGGACAGCGTCCTACGAGCAGTACTTC

v_call: TRBV20-1
j_call: TRBJ1-1
clone_size: .
cdr3_length: 12
d_call: .
cdr3_aa: CSVRVGNTEAFF
cdr3_nt: TGCAGTGTTAGGGTCGGGAACACTGAAGCTTTCTTT

v_call: TRBV4-2
j_call: TRBJ2-5
clone_size: .
cdr3_length: 17
d_call: .
cdr3_aa: CASSPDSRGLAEETQYF
cdr3_nt: TGTGCCAGCAGCCCCGACTCAAGGGGGCTAGCGGAAGAGACCCAGTACTTC

v_call: TRBV4-3
j_call: TRBJ2-5
clone_size: many
cdr3_length: 15
d_call: .
cdr3_aa: CASSQVVGRTETQYF
cdr3_nt: TGCGCCAGCAGCCAAGTTGTAGGTCGGACCGAGACCCAGTACTTC

v_call: TRBV12-3/TRBV12-4
j_call: TRBJ1-3
clone_size: few
cdr3_length: 15
d_call: .
cdr3_aa: CASSLDSLPGNTIYF
cdr3_nt: TGTGCCAGCAGTTTGGACAGCCTTCCGGGAAACACCATATATTTT

v_call: TRBV12-3/TRBV12-4
j_call: TRBJ2-2
clone_size: many
cdr3_length: 14
d_call: .
cdr3_aa: CASSLGGYTGELFF
cdr3_nt: TGTGCCAGCAGTTTAGGAGGGTACACCGGGGAGCTGTTTTTT

v_call: TRBV6-1
j_call: TRBJ1-3
clone_size: many
cdr3_length: 15
d_call: .
cdr3_aa: CASSGDRPRGNTIYF
cdr3_nt: TGTGCCAGCAGTGGCGACCGTCCCAGAGGAAACACCATATATTTT

v_call: TRBV6-2/TRBV6-3
j_call: TRBJ1-6
clone_size: few
cdr3_length: 18
d_call: .
cdr3_aa: CASSFRDTLSSYNSPLHF
cdr3_nt: TGTGCCAGCAGTTTCCGGGACACCTTGAGCTCCTATAATTCACCCCTCCACTTT

v_call: TRBV20-1
j_call: TRBJ2-7
clone_size: .
cdr3_length: 11
d_call: .
cdr3_aa: CSARGPKEQYF
cdr3_nt: TGCAGTGCTAGAGGACCGAAAGAGCAGTACTTC

v_call: TRBV15
j_call: TRBJ2-7
clone_size: .
cdr3_length: 14
d_call: .
cdr3_aa: CATSGIRGPYEQYF
cdr3_nt: TGTGCCACCAGCGGTATCAGGGGTCCTTACGAGCAGTACTTC

v_call: TRBV30
j_call: TRBJ1-1
clone_size: few
cdr3_length: 13
d_call: .
cdr3_aa: CAWSVDMNTEAFF
cdr3_nt: TGTGCCTGGAGTGTAGACATGAACACTGAAGCTTTCTTT

v_call: TRBV4-2
j_call: TRBJ2-5
clone_size: few
cdr3_length: 17
d_call: .
cdr3_aa: CASSQVLGVTRQETQYF
cdr3_nt: TGTGCCAGCAGCCAAGTCCTGGGCGTCACACGGCAAGAGACCCAGTACTTC

v_call: TRBV28
j_call: TRBJ2-5
clone_size: .
cdr3_length: 15
d_call: .
cdr3_aa: CASRPDRTSGATQYF
cdr3_nt: TGTGCCAGCAGACCCGACAGGACAAGTGGGGCGACCCAGTACTTC

v_call: TRBV12-3/TRBV12-4
j_call: TRBJ1-4
clone_size: many
cdr3_length: 16
d_call: .
cdr3_aa: CASSFSGARRGEKLFF
cdr3_nt: TGTGCCAGCAGTTTTAGTGGGGCCCGCCGAGGGGAAAAACTGTTTTTT

v_call: TRBV11-2
j_call: TRBJ2-1
clone_size: few
cdr3_length: 18
d_call: TRBD1
cdr3_aa: CASSPPGTGGSSYNEQFF
cdr3_nt: TGTGCCAGCAGCCCTCCCGGGACAGGGGGCTCGTCCTACAATGAGCAGTTCTTC

v_call: TRBV5-1
j_call: TRBJ2-4
clone_size: few
cdr3_length: 15
d_call: TRBD2
cdr3_aa: CASSLTSGGHDIQYF
cdr3_nt: TGCGCCAGCAGCTTGACTAGCGGGGGGCATGACATTCAGTACTTC

v_call: TRBV20-1
j_call: TRBJ2-7
clone_size: .
cdr3_length: 15
d_call: .
cdr3_aa: CSARARSGSSYEQYF
cdr3_nt: TGCAGTGCTAGAGCCCGTTCTGGGAGCTCCTACGAGCAGTACTTC

v_call: TRBV7-6
j_call: TRBJ2-5
clone_size: .
cdr3_length: 15
d_call: .
cdr3_aa: CASSLGPQVPGTQYF
cdr3_nt: TGTGCCAGCAGCTTAGGCCCTCAGGTACCCGGGACCCAGTACTTC

v_call: TRBV6-7
j_call: TRBJ2-7
clone_size: .
cdr3_length: 12
d_call: .
cdr3_aa: CASSYAFDEQYF
cdr3_nt: TGTGCCAGCAGTTACGCTTTCGACGAGCAGTACTTC

v_call: TRBV11-2
j_call: TRBJ2-3
clone_size: few
cdr3_length: 14
d_call: TRBD2
cdr3_aa: CASSLAGTRDTQYF
cdr3_nt: TGTGCCAGCAGCTTAGCCGGGACTAGAGATACGCAGTATTTT

v_call: TRBV4-1
j_call: TRBJ2-7
clone_size: .
cdr3_length: 14
d_call: TRBD1
cdr3_aa: CASSQGQGPGEQYF
cdr3_nt: TGCGCCAGCAGCCAGGGACAGGGTCCGGGTGAGCAGTACTTC

v_call: TRBV20-1
j_call: TRBJ1-2
clone_size: few
cdr3_length: 14
d_call: .
cdr3_aa: CSARLTGNWNSYTF
cdr3_nt: TGCAGTGCTAGACTTACGGGGAATTGGAATAGCTACACCTTC

v_call: TRBV5-1
j_call: TRBJ2-6
clone_size: .
cdr3_length: 14
d_call: .
cdr3_aa: CASSSQAGANVLTF
cdr3_nt: TGCGCCAGCAGCTCTCAGGCTGGGGCCAACGTCCTGACTTTC

v_call: TRBV27
j_call: TRBJ1-2
clone_size: .
cdr3_length: 23
d_call: .
cdr3_aa: CASSLYPHRQFIGSSSGDGGYTF
cdr3_nt: TGTGCCAGCAGTTTATACCCACACCGACAGTTTATCGGGTCGTCGTCAGGGGACGGTGGCTACACCTTC

v_call: TRBV12-3/TRBV12-4
j_call: TRBJ2-1
clone_size: .
cdr3_length: 12
d_call: .
cdr3_aa: CASSFGVPEQFF
cdr3_nt: TGTGCCAGCAGTTTTGGCGTGCCTGAGCAGTTCTTC

v_call: TRBV12-3/TRBV12-4
j_call: TRBJ2-7
clone_size: few
cdr3_length: 12
d_call: .
cdr3_aa: CASSPLRYEQYF
cdr3_nt: TGTGCCAGCAGTCCACTCCGGTACGAGCAGTACTTC

v_call: TRBV28
j_call: TRBJ2-3
clone_size: many
cdr3_length: 16
d_call: .
cdr3_aa: CASLTPSGGTTDTQYF
cdr3_nt: TGTGCCAGCCTAACCCCTTCAGGGGGGACCACAGATACGCAGTATTTT

v_call: TRBV2
j_call: TRBJ2-5
clone_size: few
cdr3_length: 14
d_call: .
cdr3_aa: CASSRRFERETQYF
cdr3_nt: TGTGCCAGCTCTCGTCGTTTCGAGAGGGAGACCCAGTACTTC

v_call: TRBV2
j_call: TRBJ2-5
clone_size: few
cdr3_length: 12
d_call: .
cdr3_aa: CASSGAGETQYF
cdr3_nt: TGTGCCAGCAGCGGGGCCGGGGAGACCCAGTACTTC

v_call: TRBV24-1
j_call: TRBJ2-2
clone_size: .
cdr3_length: 13
d_call: .
cdr3_aa: CATSEEGTGELFF
cdr3_nt: TGTGCCACCAGCGAGGAGGGGACCGGGGAGCTGTTTTTT

v_call: TRBV7-9
j_call: TRBJ1-3
clone_size: few
cdr3_length: 14
d_call: .
cdr3_aa: CASSLAERGNTIYF
cdr3_nt: TGTGCCAGCAGCTTAGCCGAGAGGGGAAACACCATATATTTT

v_call: TRBV20-1
j_call: TRBJ2-3
clone_size: .
cdr3_length: 15
d_call: .
cdr3_aa: CSARRPERGTDTQYF
cdr3_nt: TGCAGTGCTAGACGCCCAGAGAGAGGCACAGATACGCAGTATTTT

v_call: TRBV4-1
j_call: TRBJ1-1
clone_size: .
cdr3_length: 16
d_call: .
cdr3_aa: CASSQDVEHMNTEAFF
cdr3_nt: TGCGCCAGCAGCCAAGATGTGGAACACATGAACACTGAAGCTTTCTTT

v_call: TRBV24-1
j_call: TRBJ1-2
clone_size: few
cdr3_length: 15
d_call: .
cdr3_aa: CATSDRDGTNYGYTF
cdr3_nt: TGTGCCACCAGTGATCGGGACGGAACTAACTATGGCTACACCTTC

v_call: TRBV5-1
j_call: TRBJ2-7
clone_size: few
cdr3_length: 14
d_call: .
cdr3_aa: CASSLDGRSYEQYF
cdr3_nt: TGCGCCAGCAGCTTGGATGGGAGGTCCTACGAGCAGTACTTC

v_call: TRBV20-1
j_call: TRBJ1-2
clone_size: .
cdr3_length: 13
d_call: TRBD1
cdr3_aa: CSARRQGTYGYTF
cdr3_nt: TGCAGTGCTAGGAGACAGGGGACCTATGGCTACACCTTC